The clone carrying this T cell receptor (beta chain) came up a few times. What it binds is unknown. The germline gives CDR1 SGHRS, CDR2 YFSETQ. V was pared by 3 bases and J by 7 bases, with 14 bases between. CDR3 size: 14 residues. This sample is drawn from a study of human T cells and chemical hapten exposure. Study-wide results and caveats: TCRs at a frequency above 1 in 1000 stayed unchanged with DPC sensitization.

TCRdb called the RACE reads again in MiXCR, with one record for every CDR3 protein. The data hold 100,000 to 150,000 distinct CDR3 sequences, with roughly 12% observed a single time. This sample's time point: pre-sensitization, week 0. The treatment: therapeutic diphenylcyclopropenone sensitization with weekly scalp DPC. Total RNA was isolated from unfractionated whole blood. The TCR was taken from a woman aged 18-29 years with alopecia areata. Some clones in this sample may be carry-over from other donors' samples. The sequencing used whole blood, collected in connection with sensitization to the hapten diphenylcyclopropenone (DPC). The V call is TRBV5-1, the J call TRBJ2-1; D assignment may be TRBD1 or TRBD2 (5 bases each). The CDR3 loop is CASSSPGPENEQFF. CDR3 DNA sequence: TGCGCCAGCAGCTCCCCGGGACCTGAGAATGAGCAGTTCTTC.